These T cell receptor beta chains were read from a single sample in a study of T cell repertoires in cytomegalovirus infection. Their antigen targets remain unknown. From the reads, TCRdb called clonotypes with MiXCR, one entry per CDR3 protein. The table includes about 920,000 distinct CDR3 sequences, roughly 30% detected once. The input for sequencing was cultured CD8+ T cells from PBMCs, taken from culture after CMV antigen stimulation. These TCRs come from a human donor in good health (CMV status not recorded). Some clones in this sample may be carry-over from other donors' samples. The CDR3 runs from the conserved cysteine through the conserved F or W. The D gene is left open where the match is weak. Clone size is stated in some rows and not others, as once, few, many or a class when expanded.

d_call: .
clone_size: .
j_call: TRBJ2-3
v_call: TRBV24-1
cdr3_aa: CATSDLEDTQYF
cdr3_nt: TGTGCCACCAGTGATTTAGAGGATACGCAGTATTTT

d_call: TRBD2
clone_size: .
j_call: TRBJ2-5
v_call: TRBV4-1
cdr3_aa: CASSQELRGGIETQYF
cdr3_nt: TGCGCCAGCAGCCAAGAGTTGCGGGGGGGCATTGAGACCCAGTACTTC

d_call: .
clone_size: .
j_call: TRBJ1-5
v_call: TRBV4-1
cdr3_aa: CASSQATADQPQHF
cdr3_nt: TGCGCCAGCAGCCAGGCCACAGCGGATCAGCCCCAGCATTTT

d_call: .
clone_size: few
j_call: TRBJ1-3
v_call: TRBV28
cdr3_aa: CASSSPPTDTIYF
cdr3_nt: TGTGCCAGCAGTTCCCCCCCGACAGACACCATATATTTT

d_call: .
clone_size: .
j_call: TRBJ1-2
v_call: TRBV12-3/TRBV12-4
cdr3_aa: CASNARGINYGYTF
cdr3_nt: TGTGCCAGCAACGCCAGGGGAATTAACTATGGCTACACCTTC

d_call: TRBD2
clone_size: .
j_call: TRBJ2-3
v_call: TRBV6-8
cdr3_aa: CASRGDLAGGQDTQYF
cdr3_nt: TGTGCCAGCAGAGGGGACTTAGCGGGGGGGCAAGATACGCAGTATTTT

d_call: TRBD1
clone_size: .
j_call: TRBJ1-2
v_call: TRBV6-2/TRBV6-3
cdr3_aa: CASVPTTGGNGYTF
cdr3_nt: TGTGCCAGCGTGCCCACGACAGGGGGGAATGGCTACACCTTC

d_call: TRBD2
clone_size: .
j_call: TRBJ2-1
v_call: TRBV24-1
cdr3_aa: CATSDGDYGYNEQFF
cdr3_nt: TGTGCCACCAGTGATGGGGACTATGGATACAATGAGCAGTTCTTC

d_call: .
clone_size: .
j_call: TRBJ1-5
v_call: TRBV7-8
cdr3_aa: CTSSLAGGLVQPQHF
cdr3_nt: TGTACCAGCAGCTTAGCGGGGGGATTGGTTCAGCCCCAGCATTTT

d_call: TRBD2
clone_size: few
j_call: TRBJ2-1
v_call: TRBV28
cdr3_aa: CASSLWRSGGAGDEQFF
cdr3_nt: TGTGCCAGCAGTTTATGGCGTAGCGGGGGGGCAGGCGATGAGCAGTTCTTC

d_call: TRBD1
clone_size: few
j_call: TRBJ2-3
v_call: TRBV7-4
cdr3_aa: CASIRGGGTDTQYF
cdr3_nt: TGTGCCAGCATCCGAGGGGGCGGCACAGATACGCAGTATTTT

d_call: .
clone_size: .
j_call: TRBJ1-2
v_call: TRBV6-5
cdr3_aa: CASSYLLGENYGYTF
cdr3_nt: TGTGCCAGCAGTTACTTGCTTGGAGAAAACTATGGCTACACCTTC

d_call: .
clone_size: .
j_call: TRBJ2-1
v_call: TRBV28
cdr3_aa: CASSQTEYNEQFF
cdr3_nt: TGTGCCAGCAGTCAAACAGAATACAATGAGCAGTTCTTC

d_call: TRBD1
clone_size: .
j_call: TRBJ2-2
v_call: TRBV6-5
cdr3_aa: CASSSMDRGDTGELFF
cdr3_nt: TGTGCCAGCAGCTCCATGGACAGGGGAGACACCGGGGAGCTGTTTTTT

d_call: .
clone_size: .
j_call: TRBJ1-1
v_call: TRBV7-3
cdr3_aa: CVSWAGMNTEAFF
cdr3_nt: TGTGTCAGCTGGGCAGGGATGAACACTGAAGCTTTCTTT

d_call: .
clone_size: many
j_call: TRBJ1-1
v_call: TRBV7-8
cdr3_aa: CASSSDKTKFLNTEAFF
cdr3_nt: TGTGCCAGCAGCTCAGACAAGACTAAATTCTTGAACACTGAAGCTTTCTTT

d_call: TRBD1
clone_size: few
j_call: TRBJ1-4
v_call: TRBV12-3/TRBV12-4
cdr3_aa: CASSFHLEGQGIGTNEKLFF
cdr3_nt: TGTGCCAGCAGTTTCCATTTGGAGGGACAGGGAATCGGAACTAATGAAAAACTGTTTTTT

d_call: TRBD1
clone_size: .
j_call: TRBJ2-5
v_call: TRBV27
cdr3_aa: CASSLTWTGVDEETQYF
cdr3_nt: TGTGCCAGCAGTTTAACTTGGACAGGTGTAGATGAAGAGACCCAGTACTTC

d_call: .
clone_size: .
j_call: TRBJ2-1
v_call: TRBV5-3
cdr3_aa: CASSREQGAYNEQFF
cdr3_nt: TGTGCCAGCAGCCGGGAGCAGGGGGCCTACAATGAGCAGTTCTTC

d_call: TRBD1
clone_size: once
j_call: TRBJ1-2
v_call: TRBV4-1
cdr3_aa: CASSQGRTGNFYGYTF
cdr3_nt: TGCGCCAGCAGCCAGGGGCGGACAGGGAATTTCTATGGCTACACCTTC

d_call: TRBD1
clone_size: .
j_call: TRBJ1-2
v_call: TRBV20-1
cdr3_aa: CSARTGEISYTF
cdr3_nt: TGCAGTGCTAGGACAGGGGAAATAAGCTACACCTTC

d_call: .
clone_size: many
j_call: TRBJ1-1
v_call: TRBV7-2
cdr3_aa: CASSPPDGRREAFF
cdr3_nt: TGTGCCAGCAGCCCGCCTGACGGTAGGCGTGAAGCTTTCTTT

d_call: .
clone_size: .
j_call: TRBJ2-1
v_call: TRBV2
cdr3_aa: CASSEVLGEQFF
cdr3_nt: TGTGCCAGCAGTGAAGTCCTTGGGGAGCAGTTCTTC

d_call: TRBD1
clone_size: .
j_call: TRBJ2-5
v_call: TRBV7-3
cdr3_aa: CASSFLTGVETQYF
cdr3_nt: TGTGCCAGCAGTTTCTTGACAGGGGTAGAGACCCAGTACTTT

d_call: .
clone_size: .
j_call: TRBJ2-1
v_call: TRBV6-2/TRBV6-3
cdr3_aa: CASRKEAELNEQFF
cdr3_nt: TGTGCCAGCAGAAAAGAAGCGGAACTAAATGAGCAGTTCTTC

d_call: TRBD2
clone_size: .
j_call: TRBJ2-3
v_call: TRBV6-6
cdr3_aa: CASSYSYRGGTDTQYF
cdr3_nt: TGTGCCAGCAGTTACTCGTATCGGGGGGGTACAGATACGCAGTATTTT

d_call: .
clone_size: .
j_call: TRBJ1-1
v_call: TRBV20-1
cdr3_aa: CSAREGSEFYTEAFF
cdr3_nt: TGCAGTGCTAGAGAAGGCTCAGAATTCTACACTGAAGCTTTCTTT

d_call: .
clone_size: .
j_call: TRBJ2-1
v_call: TRBV19
cdr3_aa: CASGGGVNYNEQFF
cdr3_nt: TGTGCCAGCGGAGGAGGGGTGAACTACAATGAGCAGTTCTTC

d_call: TRBD2
clone_size: few
j_call: TRBJ2-5
v_call: TRBV4-1
cdr3_aa: CASSQGVLAGGQETQYF
cdr3_nt: TGCGCCAGCAGCCAAGGGGTACTCGCGGGGGGTCAAGAGACCCAGTACTTC

d_call: .
clone_size: many
j_call: TRBJ2-1
v_call: TRBV7-2
cdr3_aa: CASSSLEGVTYNEQFF
cdr3_nt: TGTGCCAGCAGCTCCTTGGAAGGGGTTACCTACAATGAGCAGTTCTTC

d_call: TRBD1
clone_size: .
j_call: TRBJ2-2
v_call: TRBV11-3
cdr3_aa: CASSSRTGMVEELFF
cdr3_nt: TGTGCCAGCAGCTCCCGGACAGGGATGGTTGAGGAGCTGTTTTTT

d_call: TRBD2
clone_size: .
j_call: TRBJ2-1
v_call: TRBV7-9
cdr3_aa: CASTPSGGAEDEQFF
cdr3_nt: TGTGCCAGCACCCCTAGCGGGGGGGCCGAGGATGAGCAGTTCTTC

d_call: TRBD2
clone_size: .
j_call: TRBJ2-1
v_call: TRBV6-1
cdr3_aa: CASSERNRDYAHLGEQFF
cdr3_nt: TGTGCCAGCAGTGAACGAAACCGGGACTACGCCCATTTGGGTGAGCAGTTCTTC

d_call: .
clone_size: .
j_call: TRBJ1-2
v_call: TRBV29-1
cdr3_aa: CSVELPYRDNYGYTF
cdr3_nt: TGCAGCGTCGAATTACCTTACAGGGACAACTATGGCTACACCTTC

d_call: .
clone_size: few
j_call: TRBJ2-1
v_call: TRBV18
cdr3_aa: CASSPPLGEFTEQFF
cdr3_nt: TGTGCCAGCTCACCGCCACTGGGGGAGTTTACTGAGCAGTTCTTC

d_call: .
clone_size: .
j_call: TRBJ2-1
v_call: TRBV5-6
cdr3_aa: CASSLTPAGTYNEQFF
cdr3_nt: TGTGCCAGCAGCTTAACGCCCGCGGGGACCTACAATGAGCAGTTCTTC

d_call: .
clone_size: many
j_call: TRBJ2-1
v_call: TRBV6-1
cdr3_aa: CASSVLLGSYNEQFF
cdr3_nt: TGTGCCAGCAGTGTTCTCTTGGGCTCCTACAATGAGCAGTTCTTC

d_call: TRBD1
clone_size: few
j_call: TRBJ1-3
v_call: TRBV25-1
cdr3_aa: CASSEWGQTGNTIYF
cdr3_nt: TGTGCCAGCAGTGAATGGGGACAGACTGGAAACACCATATATTTT

d_call: .
clone_size: .
j_call: TRBJ2-5
v_call: TRBV6-5
cdr3_aa: CASSYSTGVLETQYF
cdr3_nt: TGTGCCAGCAGTTACTCCACGGGAGTGTTAGAGACCCAGTACTTC

d_call: .
clone_size: few
j_call: TRBJ1-1
v_call: TRBV6-1
cdr3_aa: CASSVGVRTEAFF
cdr3_nt: TGTGCCAGCAGTGTAGGGGTACGAACTGAAGCTTTCTTT

d_call: .
clone_size: few
j_call: TRBJ1-1
v_call: TRBV7-6
cdr3_aa: CASSPGRSGQSTLNTEAFF
cdr3_nt: TGTGCCAGCAGCCCTGGACGCTCTGGACAGAGTACTCTGAACACTGAAGCTTTCTTT

d_call: TRBD2
clone_size: few
j_call: TRBJ2-4
v_call: TRBV5-4
cdr3_aa: CASSSTGTSGTRYF
cdr3_nt: TGTGCCAGCAGCTCGACCGGGACTAGCGGTACGAGGTACTTC

d_call: TRBD1
clone_size: few
j_call: TRBJ2-3
v_call: TRBV7-9
cdr3_aa: CASSYTGGPTDTQYF
cdr3_nt: TGTGCCAGCAGCTATACAGGGGGCCCCACAGATACGCAGTATTTT

d_call: .
clone_size: .
j_call: TRBJ1-5
v_call: TRBV29-1
cdr3_aa: CSVGRGQNQPQHF
cdr3_nt: TGCAGCGTTGGGCGCGGGCAAAATCAGCCCCAGCATTTT

d_call: TRBD1
clone_size: .
j_call: TRBJ1-5
v_call: TRBV27
cdr3_aa: CASKRSGTGLGQPQHF
cdr3_nt: TGTGCCAGCAAACGCTCCGGGACAGGATTGGGGCAGCCCCAGCATTTT

d_call: .
clone_size: .
j_call: TRBJ2-5
v_call: TRBV7-9
cdr3_aa: CAWRRTPQETQYF
cdr3_nt: TGTGCCTGGCGCAGGACACCCCAAGAGACCCAGTACTTC

d_call: .
clone_size: many
j_call: TRBJ1-1
v_call: TRBV5-6
cdr3_aa: CASSPMAGANTEAFF
cdr3_nt: TGTGCCAGCAGCCCGATGGCCGGTGCGAACACTGAAGCTTTCTTT

d_call: .
clone_size: .
j_call: TRBJ2-2
v_call: TRBV6-1
cdr3_aa: CASSDDLGIDGELFF
cdr3_nt: TGTGCCAGCAGTGATGATCTAGGGATCGACGGGGAGCTGTTTTTT

d_call: TRBD1
clone_size: once
j_call: TRBJ2-1
v_call: TRBV18
cdr3_aa: CASSPKTGRRDNEQFF
cdr3_nt: TGTGCCAGCTCACCAAAGACAGGGAGAAGGGACAATGAGCAGTTCTTC

d_call: .
clone_size: few
j_call: TRBJ1-1
v_call: TRBV19
cdr3_aa: CASSIDGASRNTEAFF
cdr3_nt: TGTGCCAGTAGTATAGATGGGGCCTCAAGAAACACTGAAGCTTTCTTT

d_call: .
clone_size: many
j_call: TRBJ2-1
v_call: TRBV7-9
cdr3_aa: CASSFSPGARYNEQFF
cdr3_nt: TGTGCCAGCAGCTTTTCCCCCGGGGCCCGGTACAATGAGCAGTTCTTC

d_call: .
clone_size: once
j_call: TRBJ1-2
v_call: TRBV12-3/TRBV12-4
cdr3_aa: CASSPVLGLGYTF
cdr3_nt: TGTGCCAGCAGTCCGGTCCTCGGTCTGGGCTACACCTTC

d_call: TRBD1
clone_size: once
j_call: TRBJ1-2
v_call: TRBV6-8
cdr3_aa: CASSYWGQGDYGYTF
cdr3_nt: TGTGCCAGCAGTTACTGGGGACAGGGGGACTATGGCTACACCTTC

d_call: .
clone_size: .
j_call: TRBJ2-3
v_call: TRBV10-3
cdr3_aa: CAISEGHDFTDTQYF
cdr3_nt: TGTGCCATCAGTGAGGGTCACGACTTCACAGATACGCAGTATTTT

d_call: TRBD1
clone_size: .
j_call: TRBJ1-1
v_call: TRBV6-4
cdr3_aa: CASSERTGDEAFF
cdr3_nt: TGTGCCAGCAGTGAACGGACAGGGGATGAAGCTTTCTTT

d_call: .
clone_size: few
j_call: TRBJ1-2
v_call: TRBV5-4
cdr3_aa: CASNAGQGNYGYTF
cdr3_nt: TGTGCCAGCAACGCGGGGCAGGGAAACTATGGCTACACCTTC

d_call: .
clone_size: .
j_call: TRBJ2-3
v_call: TRBV12-3/TRBV12-4
cdr3_aa: CASSFFGGTDTDTQYF
cdr3_nt: TGTGCCAGCAGTTTCTTCGGGGGCACGGACACAGATACGCAGTATTTT